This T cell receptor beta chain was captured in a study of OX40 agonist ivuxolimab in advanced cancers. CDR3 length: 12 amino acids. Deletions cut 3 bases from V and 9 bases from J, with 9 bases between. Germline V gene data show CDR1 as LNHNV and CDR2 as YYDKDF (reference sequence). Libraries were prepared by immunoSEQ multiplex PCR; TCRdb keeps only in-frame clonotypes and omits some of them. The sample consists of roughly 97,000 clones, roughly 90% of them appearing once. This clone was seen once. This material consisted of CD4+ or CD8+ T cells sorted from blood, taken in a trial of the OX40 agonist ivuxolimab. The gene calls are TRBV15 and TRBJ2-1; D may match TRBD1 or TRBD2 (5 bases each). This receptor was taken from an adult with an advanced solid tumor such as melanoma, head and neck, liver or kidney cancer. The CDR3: CATSSGTGEQFF. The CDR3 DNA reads TGTGCCACCAGCAGTGGGACGGGTGAGCAGTTCTTC.